These 8 T cell receptor beta chains share one sample of origin, sequenced in a study of blood T cell repertoires in COVID-19. Profiling relied on immunoSEQ multiplex PCR, and the TCRdb table lists in-frame clones only, not all of them. The sample includes 90,000 to 110,000 clones, approximately 83% seen only once; the top ten take about 3.9%. Sequencing was performed on peripheral blood. The source is a man aged 45-65 years with acute or convalescent COVID-19.

CDR3 coding DNA: TGCGCCAGCAGCCTTTTACAGGGGGCAGGTACCGGGGAGCTGTTTTTT. It is translated as CASSLLQGAGTGELFF. The chain joins TRBV5-1 to TRBJ2-2; 9 bases fit TRBD1. The CDR3 length is 16 residues. After removal of 4 bases from V and 5 bases from J, the junction contained 9 bases not matched to a gene. CDR1 SGHRS and CDR2 YFSETQ come from the germline V gene. Using reference TRBV5-1 and TRBJ2-2 for the parts outside the CDR3, the full variable domain is KAGVTQTPRYLIKTRGQQVTLSCSPISGHRSVSWYQQTPGQGLQFLFEYFSETQRNKGNFPGRFSGRQFSNSRSEMNVSTLELGDSALYLCASSLLQGAGTGELFFGEGSRLTVL.

This clone was recorded once. The genes are TRBV19 and TRBJ2-7; D might be TRBD1 (5 bases). Germline lookup yields CDR1 LNHDA and CDR2 SQIVND (reference sequence). Trimming left V 7 bases short and J 0 bases short, with 13 bases between. This CDR3 has 14 residues. CDR3 loop: CASNPAGYSYEQYF. The CDR3 DNA reads as TGTGCCAGTAACCCAGCAGGGTACTCCTACGAGCAGTACTTC.

CDR3 loop: CASSVSGPLNYGYTF. CDR3 DNA: TGCGCCAGCAGCGTATCAGGGCCTCTGAACTATGGCTACACCTTC. The rearrangement uses TRBV5-1 and TRBJ1-2; maybe TRBD1 (5 bases). CDR1 is SGHRS and CDR2 is YFSETQ in the germline V gene. CDR3 length: 15 residues. Trimming left V 4 bases short and J 2 bases short, with 15 bases between.

This clone was recorded only once. The chain has TRBV10-3 and TRBJ1-6; the D gene is possibly TRBD1 (6 bases). The germline gives CDR1 ENHRY, CDR2 SYGVKD. The CDR3 length is 15 residues. The germline V and J ends were trimmed by 3 bases and 6 bases, with 12 bases remaining between them. The CDR3 DNA is TGTGCCATCAGTGAATTAAACAGGGCTAATTCACCCCTCCACTTT. Amino acids: CAISELNRANSPLHF.

In the case of this clone: Other DNA sequences in the sample encode the same CDR3. The chain carries TRBV4-1 and TRBJ2-1; D uncertain. Germline CDR1 is MGHRA and CDR2 is YSYEKL. CDR3 length: 12 residues. V was pared by 1 base and J by 7 bases, with 5 bases between. CDR3 DNA: TGCGCCAGCAGCCAAGCAGGAAATGAGCAGTTCTTC. Its protein is CASSQAGNEQFF.

The CDR3 region has the DNA TGTGCCAGCAGCTCCGGAGACAATGAGCAGTTCTTC. It yields the protein CASSSGDNEQFF. The J gene is TRBJ2-1, the V gene TRBV3-1 (or the pseudogene TRBV3-2); D gene ambiguous. Deletions cut 5 bases from V and 5 bases from J, with 7 bases between. Per the germline V gene, CDR1 is LGHDT and CDR2 is YNNKEL (reference sequence). CDR3 length: 12 residues.

The genes are TRBV6-5 and TRBJ2-7; 11 bases fit TRBD2. Germline V gene data show CDR1 as MNHEY and CDR2 as SVGAGI. The length of the CDR3 is 15 residues. With V trimmed by 2 bases and J by 2 bases, 2 bases remained unmatched. The CDR3 region has the DNA TGTGCCAGCAGTTACCATAGCGGGAGGGCCTACGAGCAGTACTTC. Translation: CASSYHSGRAYEQYF.

V is TRBV3-1 (or the pseudogene TRBV3-2) and J is TRBJ1-4; D remains unclear. V was clipped by 1 base and J by 7 bases, with 13 bases between them. In germline, CDR1 is LGHDT, CDR2 YNNKEL (reference sequence). The CDR3 loop spans 15 amino acids. The CDR3 DNA reads as TGTGCCAGCAGCCAAGGTGCGGGAGGTTTTGAAAAACTGTTTTTT. Translation gives CASSQGAGGFEKLFF.